These 31 T cell receptor beta chains share one sample of origin, sequenced in a study of CD8+CD57+ T cells in acquired aplastic anemia. Genomic DNA served as template for TCR beta VDJ and CDR3 profiling. From the reads, TCRdb called clonotypes with MiXCR, one entry per CDR3 protein. The sample carries 150,000 to 200,000 distinct CDR3 sequences, over 60% recorded once. Material: sorted CD4+, CD8+, or CD8+CD57+ T cells (not recorded which) from PBMCs. The receptors originated from a human donor with severe aplastic anemia or a healthy control (not recorded which).

This clonotype was seen a single time. This chain connects TRBV7-9 to TRBJ1-1, with D unclear. The CDR3 sequence is 15 residues long. Looked up from germline, CDR1 is SEHNR and CDR2 is FQNEAQ (reference sequence). The V gene lost 5 bases and the J gene lost 6 bases, with 19 bases spanning the gap. CDR3 nucleotide sequence: TGTGCCAGCAGCCACCCCCGACGAGCGGAGGCTGAAGCTTTCTTT. Its protein is CASSHPRRAEAEAFF. The full variable domain, with the rest looked up from reference TRBV7-9 and TRBJ1-1, is DTGVSQNPRHKITKRGQNVTFRCDPISEHNRLYWYRQTLGQGPEFLTYFQNEAQLEKSRLLSDRFSAERPKGSFSTLEIQRTEQGDSAMYLCASSHPRRAEAEAFFGQGTRLTVV.

The rearrangement joins TRBV7-9 to TRBJ2-5; maybe TRBD2 (6 bases). Trimming removed 4 bases at V and 2 bases at J, with 14 bases between. Per the germline V gene, CDR1 is SEHNR and CDR2 is FQNEAQ (reference sequence). The CDR3 consists of 15 residues. Written as DNA, the CDR3 is TGTGCCAGCAGCTGGCGAGATAGCGGACAAGAGACCCAGTACTTC. Translated: CASSWRDSGQETQYF. The whole variable domain, filled in from reference TRBV7-9 and TRBJ2-5, reads DTGVSQNPRHKITKRGQNVTFRCDPISEHNRLYWYRQTLGQGPEFLTYFQNEAQLEKSRLLSDRFSAERPKGSFSTLEIQRTEQGDSAMYLCASSWRDSGQETQYFGPGTRLLVL.

This chain links TRBV5-1 with TRBJ1-2; D might be TRBD1 (6 bases). CDR1 is SGHRS and CDR2 is YFSETQ in the germline V gene. The CDR3 contains 13 residues. V lost 4 bases and J 7 bases, leaving 14 bases between the germline ends. The CDR3 protein is CASSTGQISGYTF. The CDR3 DNA reads as TGCGCCAGCAGCACCGGACAGATCAGTGGCTACACCTTC.

Turning to this clonotype: At one end the junction does not follow the germline gene, possibly because of a read error. The V and J genes are TRBV9 and TRBJ2-3; 10 bases align to TRBD2. Germline CDR1 is SGDLS and CDR2 is YYNGEE. CDR3 length: 16 residues. The CDR3 DNA reads as TGCGCCAGCAGCCCCTTTCTAGCGGGAGCCACAGATACGCAGTATTTT. Amino acid sequence: CASSPFLAGATDTQYF.

CDR3 DNA sequence: TGTGCCAGCAGCCACACTAGCGGGAGTTTTTACGAGCAGTACTTC. Its translation: CASSHTSGSFYEQYF. The gene calls are TRBV7-9 and TRBJ2-7, with 11 bases fitting TRBD2. Trimming at V came to 5 bases and at J to 4 bases, leaving 7 bases not matched to a gene. The CDR3 is 15 residues long. From germline, CDR1 is SEHNR and CDR2 FQNEAQ (reference sequence).

The rearrangement joins TRBV19 to TRBJ1-2; D is perhaps TRBD1 (6 bases). Germline CDR1 reads LNHDA; CDR2 reads SQIVND (reference sequence). This CDR3 comprises 14 residues. V gave up 3 bases and J gave up 8 bases, with 16 bases separating them. The CDR3 DNA sequence: TGTGCCAGTAGTATGCAGGGGTTCCCTTGGGGCTACACCTTC. This translates into CASSMQGFPWGYTF.

The V call is TRBV28, the J call TRBJ1-1, with 7 bases that match TRBD1. Germline trimming cut 7 bases from V and 6 bases from J; bases unmatched to any gene: 5. Germline CDR1 MDHEN, CDR2 SYDVKM. The length of the CDR3 is 12 residues. The CDR3 here is CASTGGEAEAFF. The CDR3 DNA sequence: TGTGCCAGCACAGGGGGGGAAGCTGAAGCTTTCTTT.

The rearrangement joins TRBV25-1 to TRBJ2-1; TRBD2 matches 14 bases. This CDR3 comprises 13 residues. Germline V CDR1 and CDR2: MGHDK, SYGVNS. Trimming at V came to 8 bases and at J to 9 bases, leaving 3 bases not matched to a gene. The CDR3 protein is CASRLAGGREQFF. The CDR3 DNA is TGTGCCAGCCGACTAGCGGGAGGGCGTGAGCAGTTCTTC. Full variable domain (outside the CDR3, taken from reference TRBV25-1 and TRBJ2-1): EADIYQTPRYLVIGTGKKITLECSQTMGHDKMYWYQQDPGMELHLIHYSYGVNSTEKGDLSSESTVSRIRTEHFPLTLESARPSHTSQYLCASRLAGGREQFFGPGTRLTVL.

In its sample, this clonotype was seen once. The chain joins TRBV20-1 to TRBJ2-1; D ambiguous. Germline loops: CDR1 DFQATT, CDR2 SNEGSKA (reference sequence). V was pared by 3 bases and J by 4 bases, with 13 bases between. CDR3 length: 14 amino acids. The CDR3 bases are TGCAGTGCTAGCCCCGACCCGCGGTACAATGAGCAGTTCTTC. It encodes CSASPDPRYNEQFF.

The chain is built from TRBV7-9 and TRBJ1-4, with 9 nucleotides matching TRBD1. The CDR3 extends over 14 amino acids. CDR1 and CDR2 from the germline V gene are SEHNR and FQNEAQ (reference sequence). With V trimmed by 5 bases and J by 8 bases, 6 bases remained unmatched. This CDR3 is CASSPGTGIEKLFF. CDR3 nucleotide sequence: TGTGCCAGCAGCCCCGGGACAGGGATCGAAAAACTGTTTTTT.

The chain links TRBV3-1 to TRBJ1-6; D remains unclear. Germline values: CDR1 LGHDT, CDR2 YNNKEL (reference sequence). Trimming stripped 1 base from V and 2 bases from J, with 12 bases between. This CDR3 is built from 17 residues. Here the CDR3 DNA reads TGTGCCAGCAGCCAAGGGACCCAGAGGACCTATAATTCACCCCTCCACTTT. Amino acids: CASSQGTQRTYNSPLHF. Variable domain in full (rest from reference TRBV3-1 and TRBJ1-6): DTAVSQTPKYLVTQMGNDKSIKCEQNLGHDTMYWYKQDSKKFLKIMFSYNNKELIINETVPNRFSPKSPDKAHLNLHINSLELGDSAVYFCASSQGTQRTYNSPLHFGNGTRLTVT.

About this clonotype: Here the CDR3 omits its conserved ending phenylalanine or tryptophan, so a read error is the likely source. This chain joins TRBV28 and TRBJ2-7, with 7 bases identical to TRBD2. CDR1 is MDHEN, CDR2 SYDVKM, per germline. This CDR3 comprises 13 residues. V dropped 6 bases and J dropped 0; count of bases not matched to a gene: 2. DNA of the CDR3: TGTGCCAGCAGGGGGGGGAGCTCCTACGAGCAGTACCTC. Its translation: CASRGGSSYEQYL.

The V gene is TRBV29-1, the J gene TRBJ1-1, with TRBD1 matching over 8 bases. V lost 7 bases and J lost 5; bases outside the gene matches: 9. Germline assignment: CDR1 SQVTM and CDR2 ANQGSEA. This CDR3 is built from 13 residues. CDR3 in DNA: TGCAGCGGCCGGACAGGGACCGGGACTGAAGCTTTCTTT. The encoded protein is CSGRTGTGTEAFF.

The chain's CDR3 is CASSVGTGTEAFF. DNA of the CDR3: TGTGCCAGCAGTGTCGGGACAGGCACTGAAGCTTTCTTT. The V and J genes are TRBV28 and TRBJ1-1; 8 bases map to TRBD1. Germline CDR1 and CDR2: MDHEN and SYDVKM. J gave up 4 bases and V 5 bases, and 3 bases lay outside the gene matches. This CDR3 spans 13 amino acids.

CDR3: CASSSYRTGGIQPQHF. The CDR3 DNA reads TGTGCCAGCAGTTCCTACCGGACAGGGGGAATTCAGCCCCAGCATTTT. The chain is built from TRBV27 and TRBJ1-5, with TRBD1 identical over 10 bases. The V gene end was trimmed by 4 bases and the J gene end by 6 bases; junction bases not matched to a gene: 9. The germline V gene encodes CDR1 MNHEY and CDR2 SMNVEV (reference sequence). CDR3 length equals 16 residues.

In this sample, this clonotype turned up once. The CDR3 spells CASLQDTHYGYTF. CDR3 bases: TGTGCCAGTCTTCAGGACACTCACTATGGCTACACCTTC. The rearrangement joins TRBV2 to TRBJ1-2, with D perhaps TRBD1 (5 bases). The germline gives CDR1 SNHLY, CDR2 FYNNEI. Trimming took 9 bases from V and 3 from J, leaving 14 bases between them. The length of the CDR3 is 13 residues.

This clonotype was counted only a few times. V is TRBV30 and J is TRBJ1-1, with a possible D match to TRBD1 (6 bases). The CDR3 runs to 11 residues. Between the trimmed V and J ends, which lost 4 bases and 8 bases, there was a span of 11 bases. CDR1 and CDR2 from the germline V gene are GTSNPN and SVGIG (reference sequence). The CDR3 bases are TGTGCCTGGACGGGGGGGCCCGAAGCTTTCTTT. Protein sequence: CAWTGGPEAFF.

Ten or more counts support this clonotype. The chain uses TRBV27 and TRBJ2-7; TRBD2 aligns across 9 bases. The V gene end was trimmed by 3 bases and the J gene end by 2 bases; junction bases not matched to a gene: 2. The CDR3 runs 14 residues. Germline assignment: CDR1 MNHEY and CDR2 SMNVEV (reference sequence). CDR3 sequence: CASSFGTSTYEQYF. The DNA of the CDR3 is TGTGCCAGCAGTTTCGGGACTAGCACCTACGAGCAGTACTTC.

V usage is TRBV29-1 and J usage is TRBJ2-6; D ambiguous. Between the trimmed V and J ends, which lost 6 bases and 8 bases, there was a span of 8 bases. This CDR3 has 11 residues. Per the germline V gene, CDR1 is SQVTM and CDR2 is ANQGSEA. The CDR3 DNA reads as TGCAGCGTACAAGGGTCCAACGTCCTGACTTTC. It translates to CSVQGSNVLTF.

With regard to this clonotype: A junction end diverges from the germline sequence, so it may reflect a read error. This sequence joins TRBV7-3 and TRBJ2-7; 9 bases are a match to TRBD1. The CDR3 sequence is 15 residues long. Germline assignment: CDR1 SGHTA and CDR2 FQGTGA. In DNA form, the CDR3 reads TGCGCCAGTGGGCGCCCGACAGGGGGGGCATACGAGCAGTACTTC. This sequence encodes CASGRPTGGAYEQYF.

J is TRBJ2-7 and V is TRBV20-1; TRBD1 matches 7 bases. Trimming removed 1 base from V and 7 bases from J; junction bases left unmatched: 10. Per the germline V gene, CDR1 is DFQATT and CDR2 is SNEGSKA (reference sequence). CDR3 size: 14 residues. For the CDR3, the DNA is TGCAGTGCTAGAGGGGGACAGTATTACAATGAGCAGTACTTC. Encoded protein: CSARGGQYYNEQYF.

The J gene is TRBJ1-1, the V gene TRBV29-1, with D perhaps TRBD1 (5 bases). The germline V gene has CDR1 SQVTM and CDR2 ANQGSEA. The CDR3 sequence is 13 residues long. With 5 bases removed from V and 11 bases from J, the gap between germline ends came to 21 bases. The CDR3 nucleotides read TGCAGCGTTTCCCCCGGGGCCGTCGAGGGTGCTTTCTTT. Translated: CSVSPGAVEGAFF.

The chain is built from TRBV10-3 and TRBJ2-3, with no clear D. Germline V gives CDR1 ENHRY, CDR2 SYGVKD. This CDR3 comprises 13 residues. V lost 2 bases, J lost 6 bases, and 9 bases lay in between. The CDR3 here is CAISEARVDTQYF. The CDR3 nucleotides read TGTGCCATCAGTGAGGCAAGAGTGGATACGCAGTATTTT.

J is TRBJ2-7 and V is TRBV7-2, with TRBD1 identical over 10 bases. From germline, CDR1 is SGHTA and CDR2 FQGNSA. CDR3 length: 14 amino acids. Trimming removed 5 bases from V and 6 bases from J; junction bases left unmatched: 7. This CDR3 reads CASSPTGQGVEQYF. Written as DNA, the CDR3 is TGTGCCAGCAGCCCAACCGGACAGGGGGTCGAGCAGTACTTC.

The chain couples TRBV19 to TRBJ2-7; TRBD1 is a possible D gene (6 bases). CDR1 LNHDA and CDR2 SQIVND come from the germline V gene (reference sequence). V was pared by 5 bases and J by 1 base, with 12 bases between. The CDR3 extends over 14 amino acids. In DNA form, the CDR3 reads TGTGCCAGTAGTCAGGGGATAGTTTCCTACGAGCAGTACTTC. It yields the protein CASSQGIVSYEQYF.

This clonotype was seen ten or more times. This rearrangement joins TRBV6-4 to TRBJ2-2; D remains unclear. V was shortened by 6 bases and J by 0 bases, with 11 bases between the two germline ends. The germline V gene has CDR1 MRHNA and CDR2 SNTAGT. This CDR3 is 15 amino acids long. CDR3 in DNA: TGTGCCAGCAGCGAAGACCCGGCGAACACCGGGGAGCTGTTTTTT. Amino acid sequence: CASSEDPANTGELFF.

This chain uses TRBV10-3 with TRBJ2-1, with 11 bases that match TRBD2. The V gene end was trimmed by 10 bases and the J gene end by 2 bases; junction bases not matched to a gene: 10. CDR1 is ENHRY, CDR2 SYGVKD, per germline. The CDR3 consists of 16 residues. CDR3 protein: CATASLTSGTYNEQFF. As DNA, the CDR3 is TGTGCCACGGCGTCATTGACTAGCGGGACCTACAATGAGCAGTTCTTC.

The chain joins TRBV19 to TRBJ1-2, with 9 bases fitting TRBD1. J was trimmed by 5 bases and V by 7 bases; bases with no gene match: 11. This CDR3 comprises 15 residues. The germline CDR1 and CDR2 sequences are LNHDA and SQIVND (reference sequence). Here the CDR3 reads CASTTSSGTGYGYTF. CDR3 bases: TGTGCCAGTACCACCTCCTCCGGGACAGGGTATGGCTACACCTTC.

This clonotype turned up a few times. The chain has TRBV29-1 and TRBJ2-7; D gene ambiguous. Germline loops: CDR1 SQVTM, CDR2 ANQGSEA. The CDR3 runs to 13 residues. Deletions cut 6 bases from V and 0 bases from J, with 12 bases between. The CDR3 coding sequence is TGCAGCGTCGCCCTCGGACCCTCCTACGAGCAGTACTTC. Protein: CSVALGPSYEQYF.

A single count supports this clonotype. The rearrangement joins TRBV7-9 to TRBJ2-7; 8 bases align to TRBD1. The CDR3 extends over 13 amino acids. With V trimmed by 3 bases and J by 5 bases, 3 bases remained unmatched. CDR1 is SEHNR and CDR2 is FQNEAQ in the germline V gene (reference sequence). CDR3 amino acids: CASSLQGANEQYF. The CDR3 DNA reads as TGTGCCAGCAGCTTGCAGGGGGCTAACGAGCAGTACTTC.

This clonotype showed up just once. The CDR3 coding sequence is TGTGCCAGCAGCTCGACAGGGGGGGTGAAAGGTTCGGAAGCTTTCTTT. It yields the protein CASSSTGGVKGSEAFF. J is TRBJ1-1 and V is TRBV7-9, with TRBD1 identical over 9 bases. CDR1 is SEHNR, CDR2 FQNEAQ, per germline (reference sequence). The CDR3 contains 16 residues. V gave up 4 bases and J gave up 8 bases; unmatched junction bases: 14.